This T cell receptor (beta chain) is drawn from a study of metastatic and nonmetastatic thyroid tumors. Background on the study: Where malignant and benign thyroid patients were concerned, repertoires were compared across blood and tumor or nodule tissue.

Per the germline V gene, CDR1 is SNHLY and CDR2 is FYNNEI. Trimming shortened V by 8 bases and J by 4 bases, and 6 bases separated the two germline ends. This CDR3 is built from 11 residues. TCRdb reprocessed the PCR reads via MiXCR. The sample holds 15,000 to 25,000 clones, under 25% seen once. Among the patients, none had received any treatment before thyroid surgery. This clone was seen ten or more times. The source is a male donor with papillary thyroid cancer or a benign thyroid nodule (not recorded which). Some clones in this sample may be carry-over from other donors' samples. Sequencing was done on a sample of tumor tissue. J is TRBJ2-1 and V is TRBV2; D call uncertain. The CDR3 is CASETYNEQFF. The CDR3 nucleotides read TGTGCCAGCGAAACTTACAATGAGCAGTTCTTC.